Presented here are 28 T cell receptor beta chains from one specimen sequenced in a study of OX40 agonist ivuxolimab in advanced cancers. TCRdb's copy holds only in-frame clones and misses some; the assay was immunoSEQ multiplex PCR. The table shows about 82,000 clones, with around 92% occurring only once. The sample in question was CD4+ or CD8+ T cells sorted from blood, obtained in a trial of the OX40 agonist ivuxolimab. These receptors originate from an adult with an advanced solid tumor such as melanoma, head and neck, liver or kidney cancer.

The V and J genes are TRBV27 and TRBJ1-2; 7 bases are shared with TRBD1. This CDR3 region has 14 residues. Germline CDR1 is MNHEY and CDR2 is SMNVEV (reference sequence). J gave up 4 bases and V 5 bases, and 7 bases lay outside the gene matches. CDR3 sequence reads: CASSAIQGGYGYTF. The DNA for the CDR3 is TGTGCCAGCAGTGCGATTCAGGGGGGCTATGGCTACACCTTC.

J is TRBJ1-1 and V is TRBV19, with D maybe TRBD1 (6 bases). Trimming cost V 1 base and J 0 bases, with 12 bases left between them. This CDR3 has 16 residues. The V gene's germline CDR1 is LNHDA and CDR2 SQIVND (reference sequence). In DNA form, the CDR3 reads TGTGCCAGTAGTATAGGGGACAATAAAATGAACACTGAAGCTTTCTTT. As protein: CASSIGDNKMNTEAFF. Filled out from reference TRBV19 and TRBJ1-1, the complete variable domain reads DGGITQSPKYLFRKEGQNVTLSCEQNLNHDAMYWYRQDPGQGLRLIYYSQIVNDFQKGDIAEGYSVSREKKESFPLTVTSAQKNPTAFYLCASSIGDNKMNTEAFFGQGTRLTVV.

The CDR3 DNA reads as TGTGCCAGCAGTTTAGGCAGGGGCTACGAGCAGTACTTC. The encoded protein is CASSLGRGYEQYF. The chain links TRBV27 to TRBJ2-7, with D perhaps matching TRBD1 (6 bases). With 2 bases removed from V and 3 bases from J, the gap between germline ends came to 8 bases. From germline, CDR1 is MNHEY and CDR2 SMNVEV (reference sequence). The CDR3 totals 13 residues.

V gene TRBV5-4 combines with J gene TRBJ1-2, with 7 bases lining up with TRBD1. Germline V gives CDR1 SGHNT, CDR2 YYREEE (reference sequence). The trim removed 4 bases at V and 4 bases at J, leaving 13 bases unmatched. This CDR3 comprises 16 residues. The CDR3 region is CASSTFKTGVVYGYTF. The CDR3 coding sequence is TGTGCCAGCAGCACCTTTAAAACAGGGGTTGTCTATGGCTACACCTTC.

V is TRBV7-2 and J is TRBJ2-1, with a weak D call TRBD2 (6 bases). CDR3 length equals 14 residues. V lost 1 base, J lost 6 bases, and 10 bases lay in between. From germline, CDR1 is SGHTA and CDR2 FQGNSA. CDR3 protein: CASSLVVAVNEQFF. The DNA for the CDR3 is TGTGCCAGCAGCTTAGTAGTAGCGGTCAATGAGCAGTTCTTC.

As for this clone: An end of the junction differs from the germline gene, which may be a read error. CDR3 region: CASSLVPGGDETQYF. The CDR3 DNA reads TGTGCTAGCAGCTTAGTACCCGGGGGCGACGAGACCCAGTACTTC. The gene calls are TRBV7-7 and TRBJ2-5; D tentatively reads TRBD1 or TRBD2 (6 bases each). CDR1 is SSHAT and CDR2 is FNYEAQ in the germline V gene (reference sequence). The CDR3 is made up of 15 amino acids.

This chain joins TRBV7-8 and TRBJ2-5; D not resolved. Germline loops: CDR1 SGHVS, CDR2 FQNEAQ. This CDR3 is 14 amino acids long. Trimming shortened V by 4 bases and J by 4 bases, and 13 bases separated the two germline ends. The CDR3 bases are TGTGCCAGCAGCTCTCATCCGACATCAGAGACCCAGTACTTC. Amino acid sequence: CASSSHPTSETQYF.

The chain is built from TRBV5-4 and TRBJ1-2, with D tentatively TRBD1 (6 bases). The length of the CDR3 is 14 residues. Germline lookup yields CDR1 SGHNT and CDR2 YYREEE (reference sequence). Trimming removed 1 base from V and 1 base from J, with 8 bases in between. The CDR3: CASSLLDSNYGYTF. The CDR3, as DNA: TGTGCCAGCAGCTTGTTGGACAGTAACTATGGCTACACCTTC.

This clone has only one observation. The CDR3 sequence: CASGLRTENTEAFF. The CDR3 DNA reads as TGTGCCAGTGGTCTACGGACGGAGAACACTGAAGCTTTCTTT. The chain recombines TRBV6-5 with TRBJ1-1; D not certain. The CDR3 is 14 residues long. V was clipped by 9 bases and J by 1 base, with 15 bases between them. In germline, CDR1 is MNHEY, CDR2 SVGAGI.

This chain joins TRBV6-5 and TRBJ2-7; D may be TRBD1 (5 bases). The CDR3 has 13 amino acids. Germline V gives CDR1 MNHEY, CDR2 SVGAGI. V shed 0 bases and J shed 2 bases, with 5 bases lying between them. CDR3 sequence: CASSYSTAYEQYF. The CDR3 DNA reads TGTGCCAGCAGTTACTCGACAGCCTACGAGCAGTACTTC.

J is TRBJ2-1 and V is TRBV4-1; 9 bases are a match to TRBD1. This CDR3 contains 15 residues. Germline V lookup: CDR1 MGHRA, CDR2 YSYEKL. V was pared by 1 base and J by 7 bases, with 5 bases of the junction left unmatched. DNA of the CDR3: TGCGCCAGCAGCCAAGGGACAGGGGTCTCAAATGAGCAGTTCTTC. Its protein product is CASSQGTGVSNEQFF.

The V and J genes are TRBV9 and TRBJ2-1; the D gene is possibly TRBD2 (6 bases). V shed 4 bases and J shed 8 bases, with 16 bases lying between them. The CDR3 loop spans 14 amino acids. Per the germline V gene, CDR1 is SGDLS and CDR2 is YYNGEE. CDR3 loop: CASSPAWEVDEQFF. CDR3 DNA sequence: TGTGCCAGCAGCCCCGCCTGGGAGGTGGATGAGCAGTTCTTC.

V and J are TRBV13 and TRBJ2-1, with D possibly being TRBD2 (7 bases). The CDR3 has 18 amino acids. CDR1 is PRHDT and CDR2 is FYEKMQ in the germline V gene (reference sequence). The V end lost 5 bases, the J end lost 0 bases, and 20 bases lay between the germline ends. CDR3 bases: TGTGCCAGCAGCCTCCTCCTCGCGGGGGCCTCCTCCTACAATGAGCAGTTCTTC. This encodes CASSLLLAGASSYNEQFF.

The rearrangement links TRBV19 to TRBJ1-1; D is unresolved. The germline V gene encodes CDR1 LNHDA and CDR2 SQIVND (reference sequence). This CDR3 has 14 amino acids. Trimming shortened V by 5 bases and J by 5 bases, and 15 bases separated the two germline ends. Here the CDR3 reads CASSHAEGGTEAFF. The CDR3, as DNA: TGTGCCAGTAGTCACGCCGAGGGTGGTACTGAAGCTTTCTTT.

The rearrangement joins TRBV4-1 to TRBJ1-2; 7 nucleotides match TRBD1. The CDR3 consists of 15 residues. From germline, CDR1 is MGHRA and CDR2 YSYEKL. The V segment lost 2 bases and the J segment 8 bases; nucleotides outside the gene matches: 11. The DNA of the CDR3 is TGCGCCAGCAGCCAATCCGAAGGGGGCGCAAAGGGCTACACCTTC. Residues: CASSQSEGGAKGYTF.

J is TRBJ2-6 and V is TRBV5-4; the D gene is possibly TRBD2 (5 bases). V lost 6 bases to trimming and J lost 0 bases, with 25 bases between them. The CDR3 contains 20 residues. CDR1 and CDR2 from the germline V gene are SGHNT and YYREEE (reference sequence). As DNA, the CDR3 is TGTGCCAGCACCGAGAGGCGGGTCGGGGTTTGGGCCTCTGGGGCCAACGTCCTGACTTTC. Its translation: CASTERRVGVWASGANVLTF.

The chain uses TRBV6-5 and TRBJ2-7, with TRBD1 matching over 8 bases. Trimming cost V 5 bases and J 6 bases; bases outside gene matches: 15. Germline assignment: CDR1 MNHEY and CDR2 SVGAGI. This CDR3 spans 16 amino acids. The CDR3 DNA sequence: TGTGCCAGCAGTAACTACGACAGGGGTTTGGTACCCGAGCAGTACTTC. Its protein product is CASSNYDRGLVPEQYF.

The gene calls are TRBV5-4 and TRBJ2-3; D call uncertain. V was trimmed by 4 bases and J by 4 bases, leaving 16 bases between them. This CDR3 spans 15 amino acids. CDR1 and CDR2 from the germline V gene are SGHNT and YYREEE (reference sequence). CDR3 region: CASSPGPSEADTQYF. The CDR3 DNA reads as TGTGCCAGCAGCCCCGGGCCTTCAGAGGCAGATACGCAGTATTTT. The full variable domain, in which reference TRBV5-4 and TRBJ2-3 provide the parts outside the CDR3, is ETGVTQSPTHLIKTRGQQVTLRCSSQSGHNTVSWYQQALGQGPQFIFQYYREEENGRGNFPPRFSGLQFPNYSSELNVNALELDDSALYLCASSPGPSEADTQYFGPGTRLTVL.

The chain links TRBV27 to TRBJ2-2; D unclear. Trimming left V 3 bases short and J 8 bases short, with 10 bases between. CDR3 size: 13 residues. Germline assignment: CDR1 MNHEY and CDR2 SMNVEV (reference sequence). The CDR3 protein is CASSFLGQGELFF. The CDR3 region has the DNA TGTGCCAGCAGTTTCCTGGGTCAAGGGGAGCTGTTTTTT.

In nucleotides, the CDR3 is TGTGCCAGCAGCCCCCCGGGGGTCGGGGTGAACACTGAAGCTTTCTTT. Its translation is CASSPPGVGVNTEAFF. The chain couples TRBV7-6 to TRBJ1-1; maybe TRBD1 (5 bases). The V gene's germline CDR1 is SGHVS and CDR2 FNYEAQ. V was shortened by 5 bases and J by 0 bases, with 16 bases between the two germline ends. This CDR3 region has 16 residues.

V usage is TRBV19 and J usage is TRBJ2-3; a possible D gene is TRBD2 (6 bases). Germline V gives CDR1 LNHDA, CDR2 SQIVND (reference sequence). With 3 bases removed from V and 2 bases from J, the gap between germline ends came to 12 bases. The CDR3 sequence is 15 residues long. The CDR3 here is CASSIYPGVTDTQYF. CDR3 sequence (DNA): TGTGCCAGTAGTATTTACCCGGGGGTCACAGATACGCAGTATTTT.

The V and J genes are TRBV5-6 and TRBJ2-1; 12 bases agree with TRBD2. Trimming took 3 bases from V and 9 from J; bases not matched to a gene: 10. The CDR3 contains 16 residues. CDR1 SGHDT and CDR2 YYEEEE come from the germline V gene. The DNA of the CDR3 is TGTGCCAGCAGCTGGGCGACTAGCGGGGGATTGGTTGAGCAGTTCTTC. This codes for CASSWATSGGLVEQFF.

The CDR3 is CASSTGTSGGTDTQYF. CDR3 nucleotide sequence: TGTGCCAGCAGTACCGGGACTAGCGGGGGTACAGATACGCAGTATTTT. V usage is TRBV9 and J usage is TRBJ2-3, with 14 bases lining up with TRBD2. Germline V CDR1 and CDR2: SGDLS, YYNGEE. Germline trimming cut 5 bases from V and 3 bases from J; bases unmatched to any gene: 5. The CDR3 runs to 16 residues. Together with reference TRBV9 and TRBJ2-3, the CDR3 gives the full variable domain: DSGVTQTPKHLITATGQRVTLRCSPRSGDLSVYWYQQSLDQGLQFLIQYYNGEERAKGNILERFSAQQFPDLHSELNLSSLELGDSALYFCASSTGTSGGTDTQYFGPGTRLTVL.

V usage is TRBV27 and J usage is TRBJ2-5, with D perhaps matching TRBD2 (6 bases). Per the germline V gene, CDR1 is MNHEY and CDR2 is SMNVEV (reference sequence). V was cut by 4 bases and J by 4 bases, with 13 bases left in between. The CDR3 runs 14 residues. This CDR3 reads CASSSLPGGETQYF. The CDR3 DNA is TGTGCCAGCAGTTCCCTTCCCGGGGGAGAGACCCAGTACTTC.

The chain combines TRBV28 with TRBJ1-5; maybe TRBD1 (6 bases). Germline CDR1 MDHEN, CDR2 SYDVKM. CDR3 length equals 14 residues. V was trimmed by 7 bases and J by 3 bases, leaving 13 bases between them. The CDR3 region is CASTQDRINQPQHF. The CDR3 region has the DNA TGTGCCAGCACCCAGGACAGAATCAATCAGCCCCAGCATTTT.

The DNA for the CDR3 is TGTGCCAGCAGTGAATGGGCAGAAGGGTTGGGAAACACCATATATTTT. It is translated as CASSEWAEGLGNTIYF. The genes are TRBV2 and TRBJ1-3; D ambiguous. This CDR3 is 16 amino acids long. V was trimmed by 2 bases and J by 4 bases, leaving 15 bases between them. Germline-derived CDR1 and CDR2 are SNHLY and FYNNEI.

The V gene is TRBV2, the J gene TRBJ1-6, with D unclear. Trimming left V 8 bases short and J 0 bases short, with 11 bases between. Germline assignment: CDR1 SNHLY and CDR2 FYNNEI. The CDR3 sequence is 15 residues long. CDR3 amino acids: CASAEEGSYNSPLHF. In DNA form, the CDR3 reads TGTGCCAGCGCTGAGGAGGGCTCCTATAATTCACCCCTCCACTTT.

About this clone itself: In the same sample, other DNA sequences code for this CDR3. The rearrangement links TRBV27 to TRBJ2-7; D perhaps matches TRBD2 (6 bases). Deletions cut 2 bases from V and 4 bases from J, with 9 bases between. There are 13 residues in the CDR3. Germline CDR1 MNHEY, CDR2 SMNVEV (reference sequence). The CDR3, as DNA: TGTGCCAGCAGTTTAGGGGGGACGTACGAGCAGTACTTC. Translation: CASSLGGTYEQYF.